These 10 T cell receptor beta chains share one sample of origin, sequenced in a study of cytomegalovirus exposure and HLA in healthy donors. With 60 Vbeta and 13 Jbeta primers, the PCR was carried out. Assay: immunoSEQ multiplex PCR; the TCRdb copy retains only in-frame clones and omits some. The sample lists approximately 150,000 clones; 75% to 85% were seen once. The sequencing sample was made of PBMCs. These receptors were obtained from a man in his forties in good health and CMV-seronegative.

The V call is TRBV6-6, the J call TRBJ2-7, with a possible D match to TRBD1 (8 bases). The germline V and J ends were trimmed by 6 bases and 2 bases, with 14 bases remaining between them. The CDR3 runs 14 residues. Germline values: CDR1 MNHNY, CDR2 SVGAGI (reference sequence). The CDR3 loop is CASSLTGGAYEQYF. CDR3 nucleotide sequence: TGTGCCAGCAGCCTAACAGGGGGGGCCTACGAGCAGTACTTC.

The rearrangement joins TRBV18 to TRBJ2-6; D remains ambiguous. The CDR3 loop spans 14 amino acids. V lost 3 bases, J lost 0 bases, and 3 bases lay in between. The V gene's germline CDR1 is KGHSH and CDR2 LQKENI. The CDR3 spells CASSPSSGANVLTF. For the CDR3, the DNA is TGTGCCAGCTCACCTAGCTCTGGGGCCAACGTCCTGACTTTC.

This clone was seen only a few times. This sequence joins TRBV25-1 and TRBJ2-5, with TRBD2 matching over 10 bases. V lost 5 bases and J lost 9; bases outside the gene matches: 6. CDR3 length: 13 amino acids. The germline CDR1 and CDR2 sequences are MGHDK and SYGVNS. The CDR3 spells CASSRPSGGSQYF. The CDR3 coding sequence is TGTGCCAGCAGTCGGCCTAGCGGGGGTTCCCAGTACTTC.

This chain joins TRBV2 and TRBJ2-7; the D is unclear. V was trimmed by 2 bases and J by 0 bases, leaving 5 bases between them. The CDR3 runs to 13 residues. Germline loops: CDR1 SNHLY, CDR2 FYNNEI. The CDR3 DNA follows: TGTGCCAGCAGTGAACACAGCTCCTACGAGCAGTACTTC. It specifies CASSEHSSYEQYF.

J is TRBJ2-5 and V is TRBV9; D unclear. The V end lost 4 bases, the J end lost 4 bases, and 14 bases lay between the germline ends. Germline-derived CDR1 and CDR2 are SGDLS and YYNGEE. CDR3 length: 14 amino acids. For the CDR3, the DNA is TGTGCCAGCAGCTCCCCCTGGGCTGGAGAGACCCAGTACTTC. Its protein product is CASSSPWAGETQYF.

The chain uses TRBV14 and TRBJ1-4; TRBD1 aligns across 8 bases. The V and J ends lost 4 bases and 0 bases, in that order; junction bases with no gene match: 10. Germline CDR1 and CDR2: SGHDN and FVKESK. The CDR3 is 18 amino acids. The CDR3 bases are TGTGCCAGCAGCCCTGAGTGGACAGGGCGGCCAACTAATGAAAAACTGTTTTTT. Protein product: CASSPEWTGRPTNEKLFF. The full variable domain, with the rest looked up from reference TRBV14 and TRBJ1-4, is EAGVTQFPSHSVIEKGQTVTLRCDPISGHDNLYWYRRVMGKEIKFLLHFVKESKQDESGMPNNRFLAERTGGTYSTLKVQPAELEDSGVYFCASSPEWTGRPTNEKLFFGSGTQLSVL.

The chain links TRBV19 to TRBJ2-7, with D perhaps TRBD1 (5 bases). The V and J ends lost 2 bases and 2 bases respectively, with 7 bases between them. The CDR3 consists of 13 residues. Germline V CDR1 and CDR2: LNHDA, SQIVND (reference sequence). The CDR3 here is CASSIRGTYEQYF. CDR3 nucleotide sequence: TGTGCCAGTAGTATAAGGGGAACCTACGAGCAGTACTTC. Looking up the rest from reference TRBV19 and TRBJ2-7 gives the full variable domain: DGGITQSPKYLFRKEGQNVTLSCEQNLNHDAMYWYRQDPGQGLRLIYYSQIVNDFQKGDIAEGYSVSREKKESFPLTVTSAQKNPTAFYLCASSIRGTYEQYFGPGTRLTVT.

The gene calls are TRBV5-1 and TRBJ1-1; D is unclear. V lost 0 bases and J lost 1, with 7 bases in between. Germline lookup yields CDR1 SGHRS and CDR2 YFSETQ. The CDR3 extends over 14 amino acids. The CDR3 coding sequence is TGCGCCAGCAGCTTGGATGGGAGGAACACTGAAGCTTTCTTT. Amino acid sequence: CASSLDGRNTEAFF. Complete variable domain (other parts from reference TRBV5-1 and TRBJ1-1): KAGVTQTPRYLIKTRGQQVTLSCSPISGHRSVSWYQQTPGQGLQFLFEYFSETQRNKGNFPGRFSGRQFSNSRSEMNVSTLELGDSALYLCASSLDGRNTEAFFGQGTRLTVV.

This chain connects TRBV18 to TRBJ1-2, with D tentatively TRBD1 (6 bases). V lost 5 bases and J 8 bases, leaving 18 bases between the germline ends. Germline CDR1 and CDR2: KGHSH and LQKENI. The CDR3 runs 14 residues. The CDR3 coding sequence is TGTGCCAGCTCAACAGGGTCATTCGAGAGGGGCTACACCTTC. As protein: CASSTGSFERGYTF.

The chain is built from TRBV9 and TRBJ2-7, with D tentatively TRBD1 (6 bases). Germline V gene data show CDR1 as SGDLS and CDR2 as YYNGEE. This CDR3 is built from 11 residues. The V end was cut by 6 bases, the J end by 2 bases, with 6 bases between. CDR3 sequence (DNA): TGTGCCAGCACAGGGGCCTACGAGCAGTACTTC. It codes for CASTGAYEQYF.